This TCR beta chain was captured by sequencing in a study of cytomegalovirus exposure and HLA in healthy donors. The PCR was carried out with 60 Vbeta primers and 13 Jbeta primers. Using immunoSEQ multiplex PCR, the repertoire was profiled, and TCRdb retains in-frame clones only, with some absent. The table records about 69,000 clones, under 80% of them present only once. Whole-study results and caveats: Later analysis identified about 18,000 TCR beta sequences associated with HLA alleles, using a false discovery rate threshold of 0.05. Later findings reportedly placed an Asian-associated ancestry cluster below the approximately 670-donor mean for N-insertions. Three chains linked to CMV were shown in vitro to be specific for CMV antigens.

In the case of this clone: The antigen is not known.

The study sampled nominally healthy donors, though unrecorded immune exposures were likely. CDR1 MNHEY and CDR2 SVGAGI come from the germline V gene. V lost 4 bases, J lost 4 bases, and 8 bases stayed unmatched. The CDR3 extends over 16 amino acids. The gene calls are TRBV6-5 and TRBJ1-2; 11 nucleotides align to TRBD1. The receptor's source is a male donor in good health and CMV-seropositive. The specimen sequenced was PBMCs. In nucleotides, the CDR3 is TGTGCCAGCAGTTCCGGACAGGGGGCGCTAGGCTATGGCTACACCTTC. Its protein is CASSSGQGALGYGYTF.